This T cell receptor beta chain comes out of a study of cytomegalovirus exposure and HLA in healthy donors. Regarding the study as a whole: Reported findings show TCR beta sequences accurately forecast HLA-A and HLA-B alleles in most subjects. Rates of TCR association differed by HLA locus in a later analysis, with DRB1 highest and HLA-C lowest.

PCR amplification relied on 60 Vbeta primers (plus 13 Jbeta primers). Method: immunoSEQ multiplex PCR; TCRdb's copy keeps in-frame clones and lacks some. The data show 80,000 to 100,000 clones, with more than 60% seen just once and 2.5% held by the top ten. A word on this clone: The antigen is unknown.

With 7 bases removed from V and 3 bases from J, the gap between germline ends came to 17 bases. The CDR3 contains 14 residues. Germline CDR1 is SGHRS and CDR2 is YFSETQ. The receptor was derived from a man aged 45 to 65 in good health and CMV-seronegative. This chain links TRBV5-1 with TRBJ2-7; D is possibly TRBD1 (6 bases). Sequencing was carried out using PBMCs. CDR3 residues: CASSVGRGVYEQYF. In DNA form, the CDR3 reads TGCGCCAGCTCCGTGGGCAGGGGCGTCTACGAGCAGTACTTC.